The 16 T cell receptor beta chains below all came from one sample that was sequenced in a study of breast tumors, draining lymph nodes, adjacent tissues. One entry per CDR3 protein results from TCRdb running MiXCR on the multiplex PCR reads. Here the sample spans some 49,000 distinct CDR3 sequences, more than 20% being singletons. Source material: breast tumor tissue. Receptors originate from a female donor with breast cancer. Some clones in this sample may be carry-over from other donors' samples.

This clonotype has at least ten counts. CDR3 in DNA: TGTGCCAGTAGCCCCGAGTATGGGGTACGTTCCTACGAGCAGTACTTC. Translating gives CASSPEYGVRSYEQYF. This chain joins TRBV19 and TRBJ2-7; D gene uncertain. Trimming shortened V by 6 bases and J by 1 base, and 19 bases separated the two germline ends. Per the germline V gene, CDR1 is LNHDA and CDR2 is SQIVND (reference sequence). The CDR3 is made up of 16 amino acids.

This clonotype was found many times. The chain couples TRBV5-8 to TRBJ2-7; TRBD2 aligns across 10 bases. The CDR3 spans 15 residues. V was pared by 0 bases and J by 2 bases, with 2 bases of the junction left unmatched. CDR1 and CDR2 (germline): SGHTS, YDEGEE. The CDR3 loop is CASSLAAGGPYEQYF. The CDR3 DNA is TGTGCCAGCAGCTTGGCAGCGGGAGGGCCCTACGAGCAGTACTTC. The full variable domain, rest sourced from reference TRBV5-8 and TRBJ2-7, is EAGVTQSPTHLIKTRGQQATLRCSPISGHTSVYWYQQALGLGLQFLLWYDEGEERNRGNFPPRFSGRQFPNYSSELNVNALELEDSALYLCASSLAAGGPYEQYFGPGTRLTVT.

This sequence joins TRBV11-2 and TRBJ1-1, with TRBD1 as a possible D gene (5 bases). The CDR3 sequence is 12 residues long. V was shortened by 3 bases and J by 7 bases, with 9 bases between the two germline ends. Germline V gene data show CDR1 as SGHAT and CDR2 as FQNNGV. The CDR3 DNA follows: TGTGCCAGCAGCTTTTTAGGGGTTGAAGCTTTCTTT. Protein: CASSFLGVEAFF.

This chain joins TRBV20-1 and TRBJ2-7; D is unresolved. The CDR3 runs to 11 residues. Germline V gene data show CDR1 as DFQATT and CDR2 as SNEGSKA (reference sequence). Trimming removed 8 bases at V and 2 bases at J, with 10 bases between. The CDR3 coding sequence is TGCAGTAGGAATATCCCCTACGAGCAGTACTTC. Protein: CSRNIPYEQYF.

The chain joins TRBV28 to TRBJ2-7; a possible D gene is TRBD1 (6 bases). This CDR3 region has 16 residues. Germline V lookup: CDR1 MDHEN, CDR2 SYDVKM. V gave up 3 bases and J gave up 0 bases, with 15 bases separating them. CDR3 residues: CASSFPGTYSSYEQYF. CDR3 nucleotides: TGTGCCAGCAGTTTTCCCGGGACATACAGCTCCTACGAGCAGTACTTC.

The chain recombines TRBV2 with TRBJ2-5; weak D call: TRBD2 (6 bases). This CDR3 is built from 14 residues. CDR1 and CDR2 (germline): SNHLY, FYNNEI. Trimming pared 7 bases from V and 5 bases from J, leaving 17 bases between. CDR3 DNA: TGTGCCAGCAATAGTCTAGCGATGTGGGAGACCCAGTACTTC. Encoded protein: CASNSLAMWETQYF.

With respect to this clonotype: Possible read error: a much larger clone is one base away. V gene TRBV5-6 combines with J gene TRBJ2-7; weak D call: TRBD2 (6 bases). Germline V gene lookup returns CDR1 SGHDT and CDR2 YYEEEE. The CDR3 consists of 14 residues. The CDR3 sequence: CASSGAGISYEQHF. CDR3 DNA: TGTGCCAGCAGCGGGGCGGGGATCTCCTACGAGCAGCACTTC.

By its share, this clonotype is medium-sized (0.01 to 0.1%). The rearrangement joins TRBV12-3 or TRBV12-4 to TRBJ1-2; TRBD1 matches 7 bases. The length of the CDR3 is 14 residues. Trimming at V came to 5 bases and at J to 6 bases, leaving 9 bases not matched to a gene. CDR3 sequence reads: CASSLRGGSDGYTF. CDR3 in DNA: TGTGCCAGCAGTCTCAGGGGGGGGAGCGATGGCTACACCTTC.

This clonotype was detected ten times or more. The V gene is TRBV30, the J gene TRBJ1-2; TRBD1 might be the D (6 bases). Germline V CDR1 and CDR2: GTSNPN, SVGIG (reference sequence). The CDR3 length is 14 residues. V was pared by 5 bases and J by 0 bases, with 13 bases between. Written as DNA, the CDR3 is TGTGCCTGGCACCGGGAGGGGGCTAACTATGGCTACACCTTC. It translates to CAWHREGANYGYTF.

The chain recombines TRBV2 with TRBJ1-2, with TRBD1 matching 9 bases. This CDR3 has 16 amino acids. With V trimmed by 6 bases and J by 5 bases, 13 bases remained unmatched. The germline V gene encodes CDR1 SNHLY and CDR2 FYNNEI. In nucleotides, the CDR3 is TGTGCCAGCAGACCTCAAACAGGGGGCGAGGGGTATGGCTACACCTTC. Translated: CASRPQTGGEGYGYTF.

This clonotype was detected ten times or more. In nucleotides, the CDR3 is TGTGCCAGCAGCCAATCGTTCGATGAGCAGTTCTTC. Protein product: CASSQSFDEQFF. V usage is TRBV3-1 and J usage is TRBJ2-1; D call uncertain. The germline CDR1 and CDR2 sequences are LGHDT and YNNKEL (reference sequence). CDR3 size: 12 residues. Trimming stripped 2 bases from V and 8 bases from J, with 7 bases between.

This clonotype has a count of ten or more. The genes are TRBV5-1 and TRBJ2-5; TRBD1 aligns across 8 bases. The CDR3 is made up of 14 amino acids. Germline CDR1 and CDR2: SGHRS and YFSETQ. The junction had 4 bases not matched to a gene; V was cut back by 0 bases and J by 6 bases. CDR3 in DNA: TGCGCCAGCAGCTTGGGGACAGGGCTTCAGACCCAGTACTTC. Amino acid sequence: CASSLGTGLQTQYF.

This clonotype was detected ten times or more. The chain carries TRBV12-3 or TRBV12-4 and TRBJ1-2, with 12 bases lining up with TRBD1. Losses at the gene ends were 5 bases for V and 8 bases for J; bases not matched to a gene: 9. The CDR3 spans 15 residues. CDR3 in amino acids: CASSLGTGGAGGYTF. The CDR3 region has the DNA TGTGCCAGCAGTCTGGGGACAGGGGGCGCCGGAGGCTACACCTTC.

As concerns this clonotype: A much larger clone lies a single base off, so this may be a read error. The V gene is TRBV4-1, the J gene TRBJ2-7, with D maybe TRBD1 (5 bases). CDR1 is MGHRA and CDR2 is YSYEKL in the germline V gene. The CDR3 is 19 residues long. This chain's CDR3 is CVSSPRPLYMDKLSYEQYF. CDR3 nucleotides: TGCGTCAGCAGCCCCAGACCCCTATACATGGACAAGTTGTCCTACGAGCAGTACTTC.

This clonotype appeared many times. V is TRBV20-1 and J is TRBJ1-2, with D maybe TRBD1 (6 bases). Germline CDR1 and CDR2: DFQATT and SNEGSKA (reference sequence). V was shortened by 6 bases and J by 5 bases, with 19 bases between the two germline ends. The CDR3 length is 14 residues. CDR3 region: CSAQRGGRWYGYTF. CDR3 bases: TGCAGTGCCCAGCGGGGGGGGCGGTGGTATGGCTACACCTTC.

This chain uses TRBV15 with TRBJ1-1; 8 bases align to TRBD1. V lost 9 bases to trimming and J lost 0 bases; unmatched junction nucleotides: 9. The germline gives CDR1 LNHNV, CDR2 YYDKDF (reference sequence). CDR3 size: 15 residues. CDR3 loop: CATQSYRGMNTEAFF. In DNA, the CDR3 is TGTGCCACACAATCCTACAGGGGGATGAACACTGAAGCTTTCTTT.